A selection of T cell receptor beta chains follows, all from one sample in a study of identical twins. TCRdb reprocessed the 5' RACE reads with MiXCR, giving one entry per CDR3 protein. The sample has 350,000 or so distinct CDR3 sequences; over 9% are singletons. This same sample was also part of a study on yellow fever vaccine responses in identical twins.

Specimen: CD8+ T cells sorted from blood. The receptors shown here come from a woman aged 18-30 years in good health. Both conserved end residues are part of each CDR3. Fields, in order: J gene, clone size, D gene, V gene, CDR3 protein, CDR3 DNA. The D gene is left open where the match is weak. A row's size may be missing; if present it is once, few, many or a size class.

TRBJ2-7	few	.	TRBV18	CASSPGQPLEQYF	TGTGCCAGCTCACCGGGACAACCTCTGGAGCAGTACTTC
TRBJ2-5	few	.	TRBV20-1	CSARMSYQETQYF	TGCAGTGCTAGAATGTCGTACCAAGAGACCCAGTACTTC
TRBJ2-5	few	.	TRBV25-1	CASSDWLNETQYF	TGTGCCAGCAGTGATTGGCTGAATGAGACCCAGTACTTC
TRBJ1-1	.	TRBD1	TRBV20-1	CSASGTGGDTEAFF	TGCAGTGCTAGTGGGACAGGGGGGGACACTGAAGCTTTCTTT
TRBJ2-5	many	.	TRBV12-3/TRBV12-4	CASSFYPGRQETQYF	TGTGCCAGCAGTTTCTATCCCGGCAGGCAAGAGACCCAGTACTTC
TRBJ2-5	.	.	TRBV28	CASSLYGRLYQETQYF	TGTGCCAGCAGTTTATATGGGCGGTTGTACCAAGAGACCCAGTACTTC
TRBJ1-2	many	.	TRBV4-2	CATEGGDYGYTF	TGTGCCACAGAAGGGGGTGACTATGGCTACACCTTC
TRBJ2-7	few	TRBD2	TRBV10-3	CAIRGGVAGTYEQYF	TGTGCCATCAGGGGGGGTGTAGCGGGAACCTACGAGCAGTACTTC
TRBJ2-3	few	.	TRBV5-1	CASSSGLYRTDTQYF	TGCGCCAGCAGCTCCGGCCTATACCGCACAGATACGCAGTATTTT
TRBJ2-1	once	.	TRBV21-1	CASSFRDTQRPYNEQFF	TGTGCCAGCAGTTTCCGGGACACCCAGAGACCCTACAATGAGCAGTTCTTC
TRBJ2-3	.	.	TRBV7-6	CASSHGEADTQYF	TGTGCCAGCAGCCACGGGGAAGCAGATACGCAGTATTTT
TRBJ1-4	.	.	TRBV28	CASSPQGVREKLFF	TGTGCCAGCAGCCCACAAGGAGTACGGGAAAAACTGTTTTTT
TRBJ2-5	once	TRBD2	TRBV5-6	CASHLSPAGPQETQYF	TGTGCCAGCCATTTGAGTCCAGCGGGGCCCCAAGAGACCCAGTACTTC
TRBJ2-7	few	TRBD2	TRBV3-1	CASSPEDGRGEQYF	TGTGCCAGCAGCCCCGAGGACGGGAGGGGGGAGCAGTACTTC
TRBJ1-6	.	.	TRBV7-2	CASSLATGNSPLHF	TGTGCCAGCAGCTTAGCCACGGGGAATTCACCCCTCCACTTT
TRBJ2-7	few	TRBD2	TRBV20-1	CSARPLAETYEQYF	TGCAGTGCTAGACCGCTAGCGGAAACCTACGAGCAGTACTTC
TRBJ1-1	many	.	TRBV24-1	CATSEAGTLNTEAFF	TGTGCCACCAGTGAGGCCGGGACCCTGAACACTGAAGCTTTCTTT
TRBJ2-1	few	TRBD1	TRBV7-9	CASSLGTGSSHEQFF	TGTGCCAGCAGCTTAGGGACAGGGTCATCTCATGAGCAGTTCTTC
TRBJ2-2	few	TRBD2	TRBV7-2	CASIPRGLAGVYELFF	TGTGCCAGCATCCCAAGGGGTCTAGCGGGAGTGTATGAGCTGTTTTTT